This entry lists 25 T cell receptor beta chains sequenced from one sample in a study of blood T cell repertoires in COVID-19. The data were produced by immunoSEQ multiplex PCR, yet TCRdb's version contains in-frame clones alone and is incomplete. The top ten hold about 9.4% of the sample, which has 150,000 to 200,000 clones, 88% seen once. The sample was PBMCs or T cells enriched from blood (not recorded which). These receptors all come from a woman between 18 and 30 years old who had recovered from COVID-19.

The chain joins TRBV18 to TRBJ2-3; the D gene is possibly TRBD1 (6 bases). CDR1 and CDR2 from the germline V gene are KGHSH and LQKENI. V was trimmed by 6 bases and J by 6 bases, leaving 7 bases between them. The CDR3 loop spans 11 amino acids. The CDR3 reads CASSQGDTQYF. Written as DNA, the CDR3 is TGTGCCAGCTCCCAGGGGGATACGCAGTATTTT.

The chain joins TRBV10-3 to TRBJ2-7; TRBD1 matches at 7 bases. Per the germline V gene, CDR1 is ENHRY and CDR2 is SYGVKD. This CDR3 region has 15 residues. Trimming removed 6 bases from V and 3 bases from J; junction bases left unmatched: 11. The CDR3 here is CAISLGTASYYEQYF. The CDR3 DNA reads TGTGCCATCAGCCTCGGGACAGCGTCTTACTACGAGCAGTACTTC.

This clone was picked up one time. This chain joins TRBV6-5 and TRBJ2-7; maybe TRBD2 (5 bases). There are 13 residues in the CDR3. Germline values: CDR1 MNHEY, CDR2 SVGAGI. V shed 6 bases and J shed 0 bases, with 9 bases lying between them. The CDR3 spells CASRDFSSYEQYF. The DNA of the CDR3 is TGTGCCAGCAGGGACTTTTCCTCCTACGAGCAGTACTTC.

The table lists this clone with a few counts. The chain links TRBV5-1 to TRBJ2-7; 10 bases are a match to TRBD2. The CDR3 loop spans 16 amino acids. CDR1 SGHRS and CDR2 YFSETQ come from the germline V gene. The junction had 5 bases not matched to a gene; V was cut back by 0 bases and J by 2 bases. The CDR3 protein is CASSLAPSGGPYEQYF. For the CDR3, the DNA is TGCGCCAGCAGCTTGGCCCCTAGCGGGGGACCCTACGAGCAGTACTTC. The full variable domain, in which reference TRBV5-1 and TRBJ2-7 provide the parts outside the CDR3, is KAGVTQTPRYLIKTRGQQVTLSCSPISGHRSVSWYQQTPGQGLQFLFEYFSETQRNKGNFPGRFSGRQFSNSRSEMNVSTLELGDSALYLCASSLAPSGGPYEQYFGPGTRLTVT.

The CDR3 region is CASTGGSLNTEAFF. As DNA, the CDR3 is TGTGCCAGCACCGGTGGGAGCCTGAACACTGAAGCTTTCTTT. The chain links TRBV2 to TRBJ1-1; D unclear. Germline CDR1 reads SNHLY; CDR2 reads FYNNEI. V shed 7 bases and J shed 0 bases, with 12 bases lying between them. The CDR3 is 14 residues long. The whole variable domain, remainder taken from reference TRBV2 and TRBJ1-1, is EPEVTQTPSHQVTQMGQEVILRCVPISNHLYFYWYRQILGQKVEFLVSFYNNEISEKSEIFDDQFSVERPDGSNFTLKIRSTKLEDSAMYFCASTGGSLNTEAFFGQGTRLTVV.

The V call is TRBV7-9, the J call TRBJ1-2, with no clear D. The CDR3 sequence is 12 residues long. Germline values: CDR1 SEHNR, CDR2 FQNEAQ (reference sequence). Trimming took 5 bases from V and 5 from J, leaving 9 bases between them. CDR3 coding DNA: TGTGCCAGCAGCCCGCAGGATTATGGCTACACCTTC. Protein sequence: CASSPQDYGYTF.

This clone was observed a handful of times. J is TRBJ1-3 and V is TRBV5-5, with 7 bases fitting TRBD1. From germline, CDR1 is SGHKS and CDR2 YYEKEE (reference sequence). The J segment lost 2 bases and the V segment lost 1 base, leaving 6 bases of the junction unmatched. The length of the CDR3 is 16 residues. The CDR3 is CASSLRTGPPGNTIYF. The CDR3 DNA reads as TGTGCCAGCAGCTTGCGGACAGGCCCTCCTGGAAACACCATATATTTT.

The chain employs TRBV10-3 and TRBJ2-2; 7 positions match TRBD1. Unmatched junction bases numbered 11, after V lost 11 bases and J lost 5 bases. This CDR3 is built from 14 residues. Germline V gives CDR1 ENHRY, CDR2 SYGVKD. CDR3 loop: CAVAEGGITGELFF. CDR3 sequence (DNA): TGTGCCGTCGCGGAAGGGGGCATAACCGGGGAGCTGTTTTTT.

V usage is TRBV9 and J usage is TRBJ2-7; 9 bases map to TRBD2. After removal of 3 bases from V and 0 bases from J, the junction contained 7 bases not matched to a gene. Per the germline V gene, CDR1 is SGDLS and CDR2 is YYNGEE. The CDR3 length is 16 residues. CDR3 protein: CASSATISGSSYEQYF. The CDR3 DNA reads as TGTGCCAGCAGCGCAACCATTAGCGGGAGCTCCTACGAGCAGTACTTC.

The sample holds a few counts of this clone. This chain uses TRBV4-1 with TRBJ1-5; D is perhaps TRBD1 (5 bases). This CDR3 has 13 residues. Germline V lookup: CDR1 MGHRA, CDR2 YSYEKL. The V end was cut by 0 bases, the J end by 11 bases, with 11 bases between. CDR3 sequence reads: CASSQDLWGAQHF. The CDR3 DNA reads as TGCGCCAGCAGCCAAGATCTGTGGGGGGCCCAGCATTTT.

The V call is TRBV13, the J call TRBJ1-6; 8 bases map to TRBD1. The trim removed 0 bases at V and 10 bases at J, leaving 5 bases unmatched. CDR1 and CDR2 from the germline V gene are PRHDT and FYEKMQ (reference sequence). This CDR3 is 15 amino acids long. The CDR3 loop reads CASSLGLGQGSPLHF. The CDR3 nucleotides read TGTGCCAGCAGCTTAGGCTTAGGACAGGGCTCACCCCTCCACTTT.

The genes are TRBV11-2 and TRBJ1-1; no clear D. Trimming took off 5 bases at V and 5 bases at J, with 21 bases between the two ends. The germline V gene encodes CDR1 SGHAT and CDR2 FQNNGV. The CDR3 spans 16 residues. The CDR3 DNA reads TGTGCCAGCAGCATCCCTCCCCCGGGCGGGAGGACTGAAGCTTTCTTT. It codes for CASSIPPPGGRTEAFF. The complete variable domain, with remaining parts taken from reference TRBV11-2 and TRBJ1-1, reads EAGVAQSPRYKIIEKRQSVAFWCNPISGHATLYWYQQILGQGPKLLIQFQNNGVVDDSQLPKDRFSAERLKGVDSTLKIQPAKLEDSAVYLCASSIPPPGGRTEAFFGQGTRLTVV.

The CDR3 sequence: CASSIVGQVNTEAFF. Here the CDR3 DNA reads TGTGCCAGTAGTATCGTGGGACAGGTGAACACTGAAGCTTTCTTT. The chain couples TRBV19 to TRBJ1-1; 8 bases align to TRBD1. This CDR3 spans 15 amino acids. The V gene's germline CDR1 is LNHDA and CDR2 SQIVND (reference sequence). The J segment lost 0 bases and the V segment lost 3 bases, leaving 3 bases of the junction unmatched.

This clone was detected only once. The chain carries TRBV29-1 and TRBJ1-1; D gene unclear. The germline V and J ends were trimmed by 4 bases and 0 bases, with 9 bases remaining between them. Germline-derived CDR1 and CDR2 are SQVTM and ANQGSEA. CDR3 length: 13 residues. The CDR3 nucleotides read TGCAGCGTTGTTCACAGACTGAACACTGAAGCTTTCTTT. This sequence encodes CSVVHRLNTEAFF.

This clone has only one observation. V and J are TRBV19 and TRBJ1-2; 7 nucleotides match TRBD1. V lost 6 bases to trimming and J lost 3 bases; unmatched junction nucleotides: 10. The CDR3 extends over 15 amino acids. CDR1 LNHDA and CDR2 SQIVND come from the germline V gene (reference sequence). In DNA, the CDR3 is TGTGCCAGTAGCGAACAAGGGGGCGGTTACTATGGCTACACCTTC. This sequence encodes CASSEQGGGYYGYTF.

The chain links TRBV29-1 to TRBJ2-1; TRBD2 is a possible D gene (5 bases). The V and J ends lost 5 bases and 9 bases respectively, with 8 bases between them. This CDR3 spans 10 amino acids. Per germline, CDR1 SQVTM and CDR2 ANQGSEA. DNA for the CDR3: TGCAGCGTTCGAGGGATTGAGCAGTTCTTC. Amino acids: CSVRGIEQFF.

V and J are TRBV14 and TRBJ2-7; 9 positions match TRBD2. J lost 2 bases, V lost 0 bases, and 8 bases had no gene match. The CDR3 loop spans 17 amino acids. CDR1 and CDR2 from the germline V gene are SGHDN and FVKESK. The CDR3 is CASSQDLAGVLTYEQYF. In nucleotides, the CDR3 is TGTGCCAGCAGCCAAGATTTAGCGGGAGTTTTGACCTACGAGCAGTACTTC.

The J gene is TRBJ2-4, the V gene TRBV28; the match to TRBD2 covers 10 bases. The CDR3 consists of 17 residues. Germline loops: CDR1 MDHEN, CDR2 SYDVKM. The ends lost 6 bases at V and 0 bases at J; junction bases unmatched: 8. CDR3 in amino acids: CASSTITSGIAKNIQYF. The CDR3 region has the DNA TGTGCCAGCAGCACAATAACTAGCGGGATAGCCAAAAACATTCAGTACTTC.

This chain uses TRBV5-1 with TRBJ1-1, with D unclear. There are 13 residues in the CDR3. The V gene lost 7 bases and the J gene lost 5 bases, with 15 bases spanning the gap. Germline loops: CDR1 SGHRS, CDR2 YFSETQ. DNA for the CDR3: TGCGCCAGCCGGGATAGTTTAGGGACTGAAGCTTTCTTT. The encoded protein is CASRDSLGTEAFF.

This clone was observed a single time. This chain joins TRBV21-1 and TRBJ1-2; the DNA was not compared with TRBD1, the D call given in the table. TRBV21-1 is an annotated pseudogene. CDR3 length: 13 amino acids. The CDR3 nucleotides are TGTGCCAGCAGCACAGGGGTTAACTATGGCTACACCTTC. This codes for CASSTGVNYGYTF.

CDR3 protein: CASTPGQQNTGELFF. The CDR3 region has the DNA TGTGCCAGCACGCCGGGACAGCAAAACACCGGGGAGCTGTTTTTT. The J gene is TRBJ2-2, the V gene TRBV10-3; 7 nucleotides agree with TRBD1. Per the germline V gene, CDR1 is ENHRY and CDR2 is SYGVKD. This CDR3 spans 15 amino acids. Trimming cost V 10 bases and J 2 bases; bases outside gene matches: 10.

The gene calls are TRBV19 and TRBJ1-1; D possibly corresponds to TRBD1 (5 bases). This CDR3 spans 15 amino acids. The germline gives CDR1 LNHDA, CDR2 SQIVND (reference sequence). Trimming pared 0 bases from V and 4 bases from J, leaving 12 bases between. The CDR3 nucleotides read TGTGCCAGTAGTATAGATCGGGAGGGGCTCACTGAAGCTTTCTTT. This codes for CASSIDREGLTEAFF.

V and J are TRBV19 and TRBJ1-3; 7 bases align to TRBD1. V was clipped by 3 bases and J by 8 bases; unmatched bases: 7. CDR1 is LNHDA and CDR2 is SQIVND in the germline V gene (reference sequence). This CDR3 comprises 14 residues. DNA for the CDR3: TGTGCCAGTAGTATGCAACAGGGGTTGCACACCATATATTTT. This gives the protein CASSMQQGLHTIYF.

V is TRBV5-1 and J is TRBJ2-2; 10 bases fit TRBD1. Looked up from germline, CDR1 is SGHRS and CDR2 is YFSETQ. The CDR3 loop spans 15 amino acids. V lost 1 base and J lost 7; bases outside the gene matches: 4. Written as DNA, the CDR3 is TGCGCCAGCAGCTTGAGACAGGGGGCTGACGGGGAGCTGTTTTTT. Protein sequence: CASSLRQGADGELFF.

The chain is built from TRBV7-9 and TRBJ1-5; 11 positions agree with TRBD1. The CDR3 length is 15 residues. V dropped 5 bases and J dropped 7; count of bases not matched to a gene: 7. Germline V lookup: CDR1 SEHNR, CDR2 FQNEAQ (reference sequence). The CDR3 sequence: CASSPGTGGGQPQHF. Here the CDR3 DNA reads TGTGCCAGCAGCCCCGGGACAGGGGGTGGACAGCCCCAGCATTTT.